This T cell receptor (beta chain) appears in the sequencing data of a study of T cell changes during pregnancy in multiple sclerosis. V lost 7 bases and J 8 bases, leaving 17 bases between the germline ends. This CDR3 contains 13 residues. Germline V gives CDR1 MDHEN, CDR2 SYDVKM. Assay: immunoSEQ multiplex PCR; the TCRdb copy retains only in-frame clones and omits some. Altogether about 52,000 clones are present, around 92% being singletons, with the ten largest covering 0.16%. This clonotype was sampled from a female donor in good health, enrolled as a control in a pregnancy study. Material: CD4+ T cells from peripheral blood mononuclear cells, obtained after pregnancy. The chain links TRBV28 to TRBJ1-2, with a weak D call TRBD1 (5 bases). The CDR3 loop reads CASISMEGIGYTF. The DNA of the CDR3 is TGTGCCAGCATCTCGATGGAGGGGATCGGCTACACCTTC.